Below are 7 T cell receptor beta chains sequenced from a single sample in a study of blood T cell repertoires in COVID-19. Assay: immunoSEQ multiplex PCR; the TCRdb copy retains only in-frame clones and omits some. Of roughly 150,000 clones listed, approximately 87% are singletons. The sample comprised PBMCs or T cells enriched from blood (not recorded which). These TCRs come from a man aged 45-60 years in a cohort exposed to, infected with or recovered from COVID-19 (not recorded which).

The rearrangement links TRBV11-2 to TRBJ1-6; D is undetermined. V lost 1 base, J lost 7 bases, and 8 bases lay in between. Germline-derived CDR1 and CDR2 are SGHAT and FQNNGV. The CDR3 covers 14 residues. CDR3 coding DNA: TGTGCCAGCAGCTTAGCTACAGCAAATTCACCCCTCCACTTT. Amino acids: CASSLATANSPLHF.

This clone came up a few times. The J gene is TRBJ2-1, the V gene TRBV4-3; unclear D gene. Germline V gives CDR1 LGHNA, CDR2 YSLEER. This CDR3 is 16 amino acids long. The V end lost 0 bases, the J end lost 2 bases, and 11 bases lay between the germline ends. CDR3 residues: CASSQDISPTYNEQFF. DNA of the CDR3: TGCGCCAGCAGCCAAGATATAAGCCCTACCTACAATGAGCAGTTCTTC.

This sequence joins TRBV19 and TRBJ2-5; 9 bases are shared with TRBD2. The V gene end was trimmed by 5 bases and the J gene end by 5 bases; junction bases not matched to a gene: 6. This CDR3 has 14 amino acids. The germline gives CDR1 LNHDA, CDR2 SQIVND (reference sequence). The CDR3 protein is CASSHGTSRETQYF. The CDR3, as DNA: TGTGCCAGTAGTCATGGGACTAGCCGCGAGACCCAGTACTTC.

This chain uses TRBV11-2 with TRBJ1-2; TRBD1 matches at 7 bases. V shed 5 bases and J 3 bases; nucleotides not matched to a gene: 12. Germline V gene data show CDR1 as SGHAT and CDR2 as FQNNGV. The CDR3 runs 16 residues. CDR3 loop: CASSTATGRGDYGYTF. CDR3 nucleotides: TGTGCCAGCAGCACCGCGACAGGGCGGGGGGACTATGGCTACACCTTC.

J is TRBJ2-1 and V is TRBV28; the match to TRBD1 covers 7 bases. This CDR3 is built from 15 residues. V lost 6 bases to trimming and J lost 2 bases; unmatched junction nucleotides: 7. Germline CDR1 is MDHEN and CDR2 is SYDVKM. DNA for the CDR3: TGTGCCAGCAGGTCAGGGGGTGGGACCTACAATGAGCAGTTCTTC. This sequence encodes CASRSGGGTYNEQFF.

This clone was recorded once. The gene calls are TRBV28 and TRBJ1-1, with D possibly matching TRBD1 (5 bases). Germline V gene lookup returns CDR1 MDHEN and CDR2 SYDVKM. The V gene lost 3 bases and the J gene lost 0 bases, with 23 bases spanning the gap. This CDR3 is built from 19 residues. As DNA, the CDR3 is TGTGCCAGCAGTTTGGGCCTGAGGAACTCAGGGCGCATGAACACTGAAGCTTTCTTT. Protein sequence: CASSLGLRNSGRMNTEAFF.

The chain carries TRBV29-1 and TRBJ2-7; 8 bases are a match to TRBD2. Trimming removed 4 bases from V and 3 bases from J; junction bases left unmatched: 2. Germline CDR1 SQVTM, CDR2 ANQGSEA. The CDR3 loop spans 12 amino acids. For the CDR3, the DNA is TGCAGCGTTGCGACTAGCGACTACGAGCAGTACTTC. This codes for CSVATSDYEQYF.